A selection of T cell receptor beta chains follows, all from one sample in a study of cytomegalovirus exposure and HLA in healthy donors. Sequencing was performed with immunoSEQ multiplex PCR; in TCRdb, only in-frame clones are kept and a portion is missing. The sample comprises approximately 120,000 clones, approximately 80% of which are singletons, and over 10% rests with the top ten. What was sequenced was PBMCs. The source of these receptors is a woman aged 40 to 50 in good health and CMV-seropositive. CDR3s leave out the opening cysteine and the closing phenylalanine or tryptophan.

>TRBJ2-3|TRBV4-1
ASSQGTGVSTDTQY
>TRBJ1-1|TRBV28
ASSGRTGLNTEAF
>TRBJ2-1|TRBV10-3
AAGPGLSEQF
>TRBJ1-2|TRBV5-1
ASREDGYGYT
>TRBJ1-2|TRBV19
ASSAGQRSYGYT
>TRBJ1-1|TRBV30
AWSATGATEAF
>TRBJ2-7|TRBV5-4
ASTPSTGDEQY
>TRBJ2-1|TRBV5-1
ASSLVGQTYNEQF
>TRBJ2-7|TRBV7-8
ASSLTGVEQY
>TRBJ1-1|TRBV6-6
ASSYSSRGTEAF
>TRBJ2-3|TRBV7-9
ASSLGWNRRPTDTQY
>TRBJ2-7|TRBV6-1
ASSEASRYEQY
>TRBJ1-5|TRBV15
ATSRERGSNQPQH
>TRBJ2-5|TRBV5-1
ASSWGLAGGNQETQY
>-|TRBV6-5
ASRGEVSSHEQY
>TRBJ2-1|TRBV25-1
ASSFTGYNEQF
>TRBJ2-1|TRBV7-9
ASSSTTRGGSYNEQF
>TRBJ2-6|TRBV4-2
ASSQFHLTGGAAGANVLT